Listed here is a single TCR beta chain. The length of the CDR3 is 15 residues. CDR1 LNHDA and CDR2 SQIVND come from the germline V gene (reference sequence). With V trimmed by 8 bases and J by 2 bases, 11 bases remained unmatched. Assay used: immunoSEQ multiplex PCR; TCRdb lists only in-frame clones, some missing. Of some 80,000 clones listed, nearly 90% are singletons. The source of the sample is a study of OX40 agonist ivuxolimab in advanced cancers. The sample here was CD4+ or CD8+ T cells sorted from blood, taken in a trial of the OX40 agonist ivuxolimab. V is TRBV19 and J is TRBJ1-1; 7 bases are a match to TRBD1. This clonotype originated in an adult with an advanced solid tumor such as melanoma, head and neck, liver or kidney cancer. Here the CDR3 DNA reads TGTGCCAGTGCCCTACGGTGGGACAGAAACACTGAAGCTTTCTTT. It encodes CASALRWDRNTEAFF.